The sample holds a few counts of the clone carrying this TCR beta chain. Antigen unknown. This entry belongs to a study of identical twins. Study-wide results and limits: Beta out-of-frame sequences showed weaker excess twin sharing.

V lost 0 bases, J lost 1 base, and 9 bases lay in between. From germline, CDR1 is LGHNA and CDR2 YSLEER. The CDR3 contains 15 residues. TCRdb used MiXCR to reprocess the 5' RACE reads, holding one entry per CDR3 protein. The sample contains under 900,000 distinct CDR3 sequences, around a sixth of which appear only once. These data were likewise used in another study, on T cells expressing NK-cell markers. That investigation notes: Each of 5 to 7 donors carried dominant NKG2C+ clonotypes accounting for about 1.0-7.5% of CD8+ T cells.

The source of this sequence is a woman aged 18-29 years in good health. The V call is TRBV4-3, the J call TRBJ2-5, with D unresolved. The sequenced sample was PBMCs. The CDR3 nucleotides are TGCGCCAGCAGCCAAGAGGATTTGGGCCAAGAGACCCAGTACTTC. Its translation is CASSQEDLGQETQYF.